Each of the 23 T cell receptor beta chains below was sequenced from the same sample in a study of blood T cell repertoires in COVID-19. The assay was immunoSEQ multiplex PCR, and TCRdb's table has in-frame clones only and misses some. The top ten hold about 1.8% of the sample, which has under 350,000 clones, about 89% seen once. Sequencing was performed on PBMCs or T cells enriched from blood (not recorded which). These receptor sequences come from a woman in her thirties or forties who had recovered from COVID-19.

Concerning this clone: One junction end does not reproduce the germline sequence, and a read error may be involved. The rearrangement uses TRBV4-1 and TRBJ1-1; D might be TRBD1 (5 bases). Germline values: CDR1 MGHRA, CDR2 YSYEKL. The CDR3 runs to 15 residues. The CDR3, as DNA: TGCGCCAGCCGCCAATTGGGCGGGACGAACACTGAAGCTTTCTTT. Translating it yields CASRQLGGTNTEAFF.

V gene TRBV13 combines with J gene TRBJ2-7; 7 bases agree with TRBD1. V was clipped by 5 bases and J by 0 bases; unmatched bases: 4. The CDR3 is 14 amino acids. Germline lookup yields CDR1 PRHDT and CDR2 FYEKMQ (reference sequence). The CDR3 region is CASSPRDSSYEQYF. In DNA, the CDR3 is TGTGCCAGCAGCCCCAGGGACAGCTCCTACGAGCAGTACTTC.

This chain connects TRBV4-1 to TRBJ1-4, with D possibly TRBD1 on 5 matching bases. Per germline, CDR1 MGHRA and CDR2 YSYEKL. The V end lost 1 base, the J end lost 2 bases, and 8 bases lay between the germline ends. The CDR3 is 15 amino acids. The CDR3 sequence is CASSQGTTTNEKLFF. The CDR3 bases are TGCGCCAGCAGCCAAGGGACAACTACTAATGAAAAACTGTTTTTT.

The CDR3 region has the DNA TGCGCCAGCAGCGACTTTTCAGGGGGCAACTATGGCTACACCTTC. Protein sequence: CASSDFSGGNYGYTF. The rearrangement joins TRBV5-1 to TRBJ1-2; 8 bases fit TRBD1. CDR1 is SGHRS and CDR2 is YFSETQ in the germline V gene. The length of the CDR3 is 15 residues. With V trimmed by 4 bases and J by 2 bases, 7 bases remained unmatched.

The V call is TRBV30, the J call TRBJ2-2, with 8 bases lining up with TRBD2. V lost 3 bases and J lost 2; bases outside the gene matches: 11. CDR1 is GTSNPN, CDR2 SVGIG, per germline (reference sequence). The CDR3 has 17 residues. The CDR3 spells CAWSGGTSARNTGELFF. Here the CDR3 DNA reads TGTGCCTGGAGCGGCGGGACTAGTGCTCGAAACACCGGGGAGCTGTTTTTT.

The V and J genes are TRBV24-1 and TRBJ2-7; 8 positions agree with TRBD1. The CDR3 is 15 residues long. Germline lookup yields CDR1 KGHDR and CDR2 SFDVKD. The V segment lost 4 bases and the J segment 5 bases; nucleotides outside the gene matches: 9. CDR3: CATSDPTGVRDEQYF. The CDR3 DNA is TGTGCCACCAGTGACCCGACAGGGGTTAGAGACGAGCAGTACTTC.

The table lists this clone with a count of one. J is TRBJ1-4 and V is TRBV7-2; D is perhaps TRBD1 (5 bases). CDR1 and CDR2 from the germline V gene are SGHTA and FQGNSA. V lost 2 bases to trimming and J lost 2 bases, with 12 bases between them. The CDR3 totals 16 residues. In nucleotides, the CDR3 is TGTGCCAGCAGCTTATCCTCAGGGAGGACTAATGAAAAACTGTTTTTT. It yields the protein CASSLSSGRTNEKLFF.

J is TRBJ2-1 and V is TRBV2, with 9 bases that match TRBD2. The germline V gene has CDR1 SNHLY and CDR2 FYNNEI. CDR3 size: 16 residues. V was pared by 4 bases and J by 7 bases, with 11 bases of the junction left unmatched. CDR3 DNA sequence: TGTGCCAGCAGTGTGATGGCGGGGGGGCCGGGGAATGAGCAGTTCTTC. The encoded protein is CASSVMAGGPGNEQFF.

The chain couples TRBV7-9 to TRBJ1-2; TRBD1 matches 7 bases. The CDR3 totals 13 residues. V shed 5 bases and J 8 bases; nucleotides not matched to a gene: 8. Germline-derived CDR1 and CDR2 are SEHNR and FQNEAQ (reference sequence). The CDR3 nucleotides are TGTGCCAGCAGCCTCGGACAGGCGGTGGGCTACACCTTC. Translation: CASSLGQAVGYTF.

CDR3 DNA: TGTGCCAGCAGCCCTAGACTAGCGGGGAGGGGGGTGTTCTTC. Translated: CASSPRLAGRGVFF. The chain carries TRBV9 and TRBJ2-1; 11 positions match TRBD2. The V and J ends lost 4 bases and 15 bases, in that order; junction bases with no gene match: 12. Per the germline V gene, CDR1 is SGDLS and CDR2 is YYNGEE. The CDR3 sequence is 14 residues long.

The CDR3 loop reads CASSESDRGVDQPQHF. CDR3 nucleotide sequence: TGTGCCAGCAGTGAATCTGACAGGGGGGTGGATCAGCCCCAGCATTTT. The V gene is TRBV6-1, the J gene TRBJ1-5, with TRBD1 identical over 9 bases. The germline CDR1 and CDR2 sequences are MNHNS and SASEGT. The CDR3 is 16 amino acids. The J segment lost 5 bases and the V segment lost 2 bases, leaving 7 bases of the junction unmatched.

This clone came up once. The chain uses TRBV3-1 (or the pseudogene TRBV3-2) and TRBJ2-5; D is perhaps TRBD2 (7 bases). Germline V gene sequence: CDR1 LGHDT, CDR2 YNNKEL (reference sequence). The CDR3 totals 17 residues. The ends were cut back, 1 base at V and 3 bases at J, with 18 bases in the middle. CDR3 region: CASSQVWRGLREETQYF. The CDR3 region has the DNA TGTGCCAGCAGCCAAGTCTGGCGGGGGCTGAGAGAAGAGACCCAGTACTTC.

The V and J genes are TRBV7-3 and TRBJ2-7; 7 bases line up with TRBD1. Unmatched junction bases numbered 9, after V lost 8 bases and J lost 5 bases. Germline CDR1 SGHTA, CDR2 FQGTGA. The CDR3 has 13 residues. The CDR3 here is CASARQGGDEQYF. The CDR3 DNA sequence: TGTGCCAGCGCTAGACAGGGTGGCGACGAGCAGTACTTC.

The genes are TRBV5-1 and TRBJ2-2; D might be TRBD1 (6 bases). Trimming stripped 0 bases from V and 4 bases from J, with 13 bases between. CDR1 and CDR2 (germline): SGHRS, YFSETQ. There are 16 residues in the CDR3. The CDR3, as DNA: TGCGCCAGCAGCTTGGTCATCACAGGGTCCACCGGGGAGCTGTTTTTT. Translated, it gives CASSLVITGSTGELFF.

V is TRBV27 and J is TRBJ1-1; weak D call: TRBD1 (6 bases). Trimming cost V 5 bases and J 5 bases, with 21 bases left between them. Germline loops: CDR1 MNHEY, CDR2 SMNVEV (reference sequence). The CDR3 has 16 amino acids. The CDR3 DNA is TGTGCCAGCAGTAGAAGGGTGGGAGGGGGAAGGACTGAAGCTTTCTTT. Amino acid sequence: CASSRRVGGGRTEAFF.

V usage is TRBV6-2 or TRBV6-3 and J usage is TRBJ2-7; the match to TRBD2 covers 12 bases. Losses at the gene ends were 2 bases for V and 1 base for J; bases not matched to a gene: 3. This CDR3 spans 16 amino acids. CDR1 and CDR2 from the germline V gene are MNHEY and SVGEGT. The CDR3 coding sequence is TGTGCCAGCAGTTACCTAACTAGCGGGAGGTCCTACGAGCAGTACTTC. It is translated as CASSYLTSGRSYEQYF.

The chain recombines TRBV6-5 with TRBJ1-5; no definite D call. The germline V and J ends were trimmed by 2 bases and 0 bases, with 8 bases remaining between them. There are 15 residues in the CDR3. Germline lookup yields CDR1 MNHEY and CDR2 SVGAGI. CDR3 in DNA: TGTGCCAGCAGTTACGATCGGGGTAGCAATCAGCCCCAGCATTTT. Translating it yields CASSYDRGSNQPQHF.

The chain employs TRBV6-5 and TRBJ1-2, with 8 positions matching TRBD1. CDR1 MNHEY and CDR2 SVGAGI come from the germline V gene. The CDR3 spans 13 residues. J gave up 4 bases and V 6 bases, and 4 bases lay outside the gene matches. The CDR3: CASRRDRGYGYTF. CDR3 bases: TGTGCCAGCAGACGCGACAGGGGCTATGGCTACACCTTC.

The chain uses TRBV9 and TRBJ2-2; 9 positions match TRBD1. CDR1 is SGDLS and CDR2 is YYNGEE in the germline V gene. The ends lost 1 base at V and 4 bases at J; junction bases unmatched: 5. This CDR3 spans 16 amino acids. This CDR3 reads CASSVSGTGTTGELFF. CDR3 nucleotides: TGTGCCAGCAGCGTATCCGGGACAGGGACCACCGGGGAGCTGTTTTTT.

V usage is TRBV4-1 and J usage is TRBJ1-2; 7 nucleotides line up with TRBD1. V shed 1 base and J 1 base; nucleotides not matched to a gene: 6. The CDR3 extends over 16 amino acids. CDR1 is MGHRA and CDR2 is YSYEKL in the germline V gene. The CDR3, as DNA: TGCGCCAGCAGCCAAGCTACAGGGGTCTTTAACTATGGCTACACCTTC. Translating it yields CASSQATGVFNYGYTF.

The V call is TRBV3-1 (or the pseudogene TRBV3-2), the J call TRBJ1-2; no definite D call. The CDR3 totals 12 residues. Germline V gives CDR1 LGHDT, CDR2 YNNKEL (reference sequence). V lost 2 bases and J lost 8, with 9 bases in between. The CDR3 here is CASSQRLEGYTF. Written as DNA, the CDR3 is TGTGCCAGCAGCCAACGACTGGAAGGCTACACCTTC.

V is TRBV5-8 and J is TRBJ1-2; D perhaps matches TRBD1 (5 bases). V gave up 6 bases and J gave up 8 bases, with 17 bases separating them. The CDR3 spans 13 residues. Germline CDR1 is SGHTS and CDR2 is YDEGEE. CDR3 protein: CASKSRATYGYTF. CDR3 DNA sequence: TGTGCCAGCAAATCCAGGGCGACTTACGGCTACACCTTC.

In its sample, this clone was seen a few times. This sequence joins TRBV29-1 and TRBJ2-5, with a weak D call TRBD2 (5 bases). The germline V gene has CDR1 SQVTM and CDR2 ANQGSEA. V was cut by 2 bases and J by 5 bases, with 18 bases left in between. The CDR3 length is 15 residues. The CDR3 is CSVETTSGRGETQYF. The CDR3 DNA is TGCAGCGTTGAAACTACTTCTGGGAGAGGGGAGACCCAGTACTTC.